Reported below is one T cell receptor (beta chain). PCR used 60 Vbeta primers and 13 Jbeta primers. Clones were sequenced by immunoSEQ multiplex PCR, and TCRdb holds only the in-frame ones, with some missing. This sample has about 170,000 clones, with roughly 80% found just once. The CDR3 runs 15 residues. From germline, CDR1 is MNHNS and CDR2 SASEGT. V lost 2 bases, J lost 6 bases, and 16 bases lay in between. This sample is part of a study of cytomegalovirus exposure and HLA in healthy donors. The rearrangement links TRBV6-1 to TRBJ1-2, with D possibly being TRBD1 (5 bases). The sample was PBMCs. This TCR derives from a woman between 18 and 30 years old in good health and CMV-seronegative. The CDR3 region has the DNA TGTGCCAGCAGTGAAAAGGGGCAGCCCCAGAATGGCTACACCTTC. It translates to CASSEKGQPQNGYTF.